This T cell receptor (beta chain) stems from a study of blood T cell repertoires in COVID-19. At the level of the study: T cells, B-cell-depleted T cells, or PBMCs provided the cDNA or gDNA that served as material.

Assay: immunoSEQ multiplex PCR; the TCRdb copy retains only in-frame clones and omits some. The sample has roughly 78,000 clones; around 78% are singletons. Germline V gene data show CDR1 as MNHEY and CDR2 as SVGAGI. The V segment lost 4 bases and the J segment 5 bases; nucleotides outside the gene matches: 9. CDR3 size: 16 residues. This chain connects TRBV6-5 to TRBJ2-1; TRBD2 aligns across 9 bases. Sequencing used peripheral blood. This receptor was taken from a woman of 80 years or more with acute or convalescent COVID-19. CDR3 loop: CASSSSSGKINNEQFF. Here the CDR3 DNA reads TGTGCCAGCAGTTCATCTAGCGGGAAGATAAACAATGAGCAGTTCTTC.